Listed below are T cell receptor beta chains from one sample, sequenced in a study of cytomegalovirus exposure and HLA in healthy donors. This table comes from immunoSEQ multiplex PCR, and its TCRdb copy is limited to in-frame clones, with some not included. This table has some 130,000 clones, about 82% appearing once. Sequenced input: PBMCs. These receptors all stem from a boy aged 5-17 years in good health and CMV-seronegative. Both conserved end residues are part of each CDR3. D genes are given only for firm matches. Size values are once, few and many counts, or a class for expanded clones, and some rows have none.

v_call: TRBV6-4
d_call: TRBD2
j_call: TRBJ2-3
clone_size: .
cdr3_aa: CASSEGGSGTDTQYF
cdr3_nt: TGTGCCAGCAGTGAAGGCGGGAGTGGCACAGATACGCAGTATTTT

v_call: TRBV30
d_call: .
j_call: TRBJ2-1
clone_size: .
cdr3_aa: CAWSVGRTYNEQFF
cdr3_nt: TGTGCCTGGAGTGTGGGCAGAACCTACAATGAGCAGTTCTTC

v_call: TRBV5-5
d_call: TRBD2
j_call: TRBJ2-7
clone_size: .
cdr3_aa: CASSPTLDPGLAYYEQYF
cdr3_nt: TGTGCCAGCAGTCCCACACTGGACCCGGGACTAGCGTACTACGAGCAGTACTTC

v_call: TRBV2
d_call: .
j_call: TRBJ2-7
clone_size: .
cdr3_aa: CASRSYEQYF
cdr3_nt: TGTGCCAGCAGATCGTACGAGCAGTACTTC

v_call: TRBV7-2
d_call: TRBD1
j_call: TRBJ1-5
clone_size: .
cdr3_aa: CASSLTVGTGVGQPQHF
cdr3_nt: TGTGCCAGCAGCCTTACAGTTGGGACAGGGGTGGGTCAGCCCCAGCATTTT

v_call: TRBV2
d_call: TRBD2
j_call: TRBJ2-5
clone_size: few
cdr3_aa: CASSPRTSGMEETQYF
cdr3_nt: TGTGCCAGCAGCCCCCGGACTAGCGGGATGGAGGAGACCCAGTACTTC

v_call: TRBV5-6
d_call: .
j_call: TRBJ1-4
clone_size: few
cdr3_aa: CASSLLSNEKLFF
cdr3_nt: TGTGCCAGCAGCCTCTTGTCTAATGAAAAACTGTTTTTT

v_call: TRBV6-1
d_call: .
j_call: TRBJ1-1
clone_size: .
cdr3_aa: CASGPGGTEAFF
cdr3_nt: TGTGCCAGCGGCCCGGGTGGCACTGAAGCTTTCTTT

v_call: TRBV4-2
d_call: TRBD2
j_call: TRBJ2-1
clone_size: few
cdr3_aa: CASSQDPVGGPGNEQFF
cdr3_nt: TGTGCCAGCAGCCAAGATCCTGTGGGAGGGCCCGGGAATGAGCAGTTCTTC

v_call: TRBV11-3
d_call: TRBD2
j_call: TRBJ2-7
clone_size: .
cdr3_aa: CASSISGRAHYEQYF
cdr3_nt: TGTGCCAGCAGCATTAGCGGGAGGGCCCACTACGAGCAGTACTTC

v_call: TRBV9
d_call: .
j_call: TRBJ2-2
clone_size: .
cdr3_aa: CASSVTPQRTNTGELFF
cdr3_nt: TGTGCCAGCAGCGTAACCCCCCAGCGGACCAACACCGGGGAGCTGTTTTTT

v_call: TRBV9
d_call: .
j_call: TRBJ2-1
clone_size: .
cdr3_aa: CASSERVGGPLNEQFF
cdr3_nt: TGTGCCAGCAGCGAGAGGGTCGGAGGGCCACTGAATGAGCAGTTCTTC

v_call: TRBV7-2
d_call: .
j_call: TRBJ2-7
clone_size: .
cdr3_aa: CASSLGGGGHYEQYF
cdr3_nt: TGTGCCAGCAGCTTAGGAGGTGGGGGCCACTACGAGCAGTACTTC

v_call: TRBV6-8
d_call: .
j_call: TRBJ1-2
clone_size: once
cdr3_aa: CASPRGGYTF
cdr3_nt: TGTGCCAGCCCCCGGGGTGGCTACACCTTC

v_call: TRBV7-9
d_call: TRBD2
j_call: TRBJ2-1
clone_size: .
cdr3_aa: CASSLVLAGVDEQFF
cdr3_nt: TGTGCCAGCAGCTTAGTTCTAGCGGGAGTCGATGAGCAGTTCTTC

v_call: TRBV5-1
d_call: .
j_call: TRBJ1-1
clone_size: once
cdr3_aa: CASSPWDIRNTEAFF
cdr3_nt: TGCGCCAGCAGCCCTTGGGACATTCGGAACACTGAAGCTTTCTTT

v_call: TRBV19
d_call: TRBD1
j_call: TRBJ2-7
clone_size: .
cdr3_aa: CASSTRQGLYYEQYF
cdr3_nt: TGTGCCAGTAGTACTCGACAGGGGCTATACTACGAGCAGTACTTC

v_call: TRBV27
d_call: TRBD2
j_call: TRBJ2-7
clone_size: .
cdr3_aa: CASSPTTSGSSEQYF
cdr3_nt: TGTGCCAGCAGTCCCACCACTAGCGGGAGCTCCGAGCAGTACTTC

v_call: TRBV19
d_call: .
j_call: TRBJ1-5
clone_size: .
cdr3_aa: CASSSAGYQPQHF
cdr3_nt: TGTGCCAGTAGTAGTGCAGGGTATCAGCCCCAGCATTTT

v_call: TRBV6-1
d_call: TRBD2
j_call: TRBJ2-7
clone_size: .
cdr3_aa: CASRGVSGGYEQYF
cdr3_nt: TGTGCCAGCAGGGGCGTTAGCGGGGGCTACGAGCAGTACTTC

v_call: TRBV2
d_call: .
j_call: TRBJ2-7
clone_size: .
cdr3_aa: CASSEVLYEQYF
cdr3_nt: TGTGCCAGCAGTGAAGTTCTCTACGAGCAGTACTTC

v_call: TRBV7-6
d_call: TRBD1
j_call: TRBJ1-2
clone_size: .
cdr3_aa: CASSSTGQGIYGYTF
cdr3_nt: TGTGCCAGCAGCTCCACGGGACAGGGGATCTATGGCTACACCTTC

v_call: TRBV30
d_call: TRBD1
j_call: TRBJ1-2
clone_size: .
cdr3_aa: CAWRRQGMSSGYTF
cdr3_nt: TGTGCCTGGAGGAGACAGGGGATGAGCTCTGGCTACACCTTC

v_call: TRBV14
d_call: TRBD2
j_call: TRBJ2-1
clone_size: .
cdr3_aa: CASSQEASGSYNEQFF
cdr3_nt: TGTGCCAGCAGCCAAGAGGCTAGCGGGAGCTACAATGAGCAGTTCTTC

v_call: TRBV6-1
d_call: .
j_call: TRBJ1-5
clone_size: .
cdr3_aa: CASGLHNQPQHF
cdr3_nt: TGTGCCAGCGGACTACATAATCAGCCCCAGCATTTT

v_call: TRBV6-6
d_call: .
j_call: TRBJ2-7
clone_size: once
cdr3_aa: CASSDQDEQYF
cdr3_nt: TGTGCCAGCAGTGACCAGGACGAGCAGTACTTC

v_call: TRBV4-1
d_call: TRBD1
j_call: TRBJ1-1
clone_size: .
cdr3_aa: CASTKRLSGTGNTEAFF
cdr3_nt: TGCGCCAGCACCAAAAGGCTTTCCGGGACAGGGAACACTGAAGCTTTCTTT

v_call: TRBV10-1
d_call: TRBD2
j_call: TRBJ2-4
clone_size: .
cdr3_aa: CASGSGRASPGAKNIQYF
cdr3_nt: TGCGCCAGCGGTAGCGGGAGGGCCTCACCCGGGGCCAAAAACATTCAGTACTTC

v_call: TRBV11-3
d_call: TRBD1
j_call: TRBJ1-4
clone_size: .
cdr3_aa: CASSQTGTGIEKLFF
cdr3_nt: TGTGCCAGCAGCCAGACGGGGACAGGGATTGAAAAACTGTTTTTT

v_call: TRBV6-6
d_call: .
j_call: TRBJ2-1
clone_size: few
cdr3_aa: CASRSTTGVDEQFF
cdr3_nt: TGTGCCAGCAGATCCACGACGGGGGTGGATGAGCAGTTCTTC

v_call: TRBV30
d_call: .
j_call: TRBJ1-3
clone_size: .
cdr3_aa: CAWSRGNTIYF
cdr3_nt: TGTGCCTGGTCCCGTGGAAACACCATATATTTT